This T cell receptor beta chain was found in a study of PD-L1 blockade in urothelial cancer. Stated time point: pretreatment peripheral blood. Germline V gene data show CDR1 as MDHEN and CDR2 as SYDVKM. The CDR3 totals 14 residues. Between the trimmed V and J ends, which lost 7 bases and 0 bases, there was a span of 7 bases. Repertoires were generated with immunoSEQ multiplex PCR, while TCRdb's copy carries only in-frame clones and drops some. The table lists about 56,000 clones, roughly 85% of them singletons. The clonotype comes from a man in his 70s with urothelial cancer. The sample in question was PBMCs, obtained around atezolizumab (anti-PD-L1) treatment. V is TRBV28 and J is TRBJ2-6; D perhaps matches TRBD2 (5 bases). The CDR3 nucleotides read TGTGCCAGCACTGAGGGCTCTGGGGCCAACGTCCTGACTTTC. As protein: CASTEGSGANVLTF.